The text below deals with one TCR beta chain. The antigen is not known. Sequenced by immunoSEQ multiplex PCR; TCRdb stores in-frame clones only, minus some. The sample includes some 240,000 clones, about 86% of them seen just once. V trimming: 2 bases; J trimming: 1 base; junction bases outside the gene matches: 5. The germline CDR1 and CDR2 sequences are WNHNN and SYGVQD (reference sequence). The CDR3 loop spans 15 amino acids. Thawed PBMCs were FACS-sorted into unstimulated CD4+CD25+CD127- regulatory T cells, CD4+CD25- non-regulatory cells, CD4 and CD8 cells. The sample is drawn from a study of Tregs in tolerant kidney transplant recipients. Study-level points and caveats: Validation in larger populations is needed because few patients were studied. Activated donor B cell expansion appeared to reveal the most relevant donor-specific TCRbeta repertoire. This study did not directly address biological reproducibility.

The genes are TRBV10-1 and TRBJ2-7, with TRBD2 matching over 7 bases. Sequences were obtained from CD4+ T cells from blood. The sequence came from a human donor in good health. In nucleotides, the CDR3 is TGCGCCAGCAGTGAGGGGGCTAGCGGATCCTACGAGCAGTACTTC. As protein: CASSEGASGSYEQYF.